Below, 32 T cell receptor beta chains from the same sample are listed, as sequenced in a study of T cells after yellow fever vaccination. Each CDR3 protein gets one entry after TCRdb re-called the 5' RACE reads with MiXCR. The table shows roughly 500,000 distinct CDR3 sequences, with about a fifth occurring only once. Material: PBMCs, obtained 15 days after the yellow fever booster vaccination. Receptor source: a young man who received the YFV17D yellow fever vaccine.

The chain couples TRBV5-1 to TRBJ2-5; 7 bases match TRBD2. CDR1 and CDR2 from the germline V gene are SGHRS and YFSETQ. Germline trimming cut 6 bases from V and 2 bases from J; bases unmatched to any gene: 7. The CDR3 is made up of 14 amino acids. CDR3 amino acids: CASTLTGLQETQYF. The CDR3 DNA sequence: TGCGCCAGCACTTTGACGGGACTACAAGAGACCCAGTACTTC.

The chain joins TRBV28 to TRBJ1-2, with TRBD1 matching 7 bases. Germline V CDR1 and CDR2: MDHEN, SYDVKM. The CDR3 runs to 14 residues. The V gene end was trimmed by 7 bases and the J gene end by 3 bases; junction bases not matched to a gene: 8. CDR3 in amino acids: CASTKGDRYYGYTF. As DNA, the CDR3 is TGTGCCAGCACCAAAGGGGACAGATACTATGGCTACACCTTC.

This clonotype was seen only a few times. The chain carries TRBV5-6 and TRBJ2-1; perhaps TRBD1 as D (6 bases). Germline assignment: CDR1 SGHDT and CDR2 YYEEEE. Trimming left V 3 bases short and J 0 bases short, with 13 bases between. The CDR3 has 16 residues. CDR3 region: CASSSSIQGSYNEQFF. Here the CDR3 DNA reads TGTGCCAGCAGCTCCTCGATACAGGGCTCCTACAATGAGCAGTTCTTC. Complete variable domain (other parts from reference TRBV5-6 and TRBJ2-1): DAGVTQSPTHLIKTRGQQVTLRCSPKSGHDTVSWYQQALGQGPQFIFQYYEEEERQRGNFPDRFSGHQFPNYSSELNVNALLLGDSALYLCASSSSIQGSYNEQFFGPGTRLTVL.

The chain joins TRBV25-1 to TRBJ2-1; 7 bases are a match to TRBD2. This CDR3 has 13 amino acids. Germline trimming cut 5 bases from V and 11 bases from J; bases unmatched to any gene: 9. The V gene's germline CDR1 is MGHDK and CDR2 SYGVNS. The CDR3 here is CASSRASGTKQFF. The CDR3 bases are TGTGCCAGCAGTCGGGCTAGCGGAACAAAGCAGTTCTTC.

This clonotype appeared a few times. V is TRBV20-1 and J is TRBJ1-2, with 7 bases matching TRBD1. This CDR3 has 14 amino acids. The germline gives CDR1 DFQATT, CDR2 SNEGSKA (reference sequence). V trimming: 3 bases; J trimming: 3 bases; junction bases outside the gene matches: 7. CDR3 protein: CSARPPQGDYGYTF. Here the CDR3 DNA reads TGCAGTGCTAGGCCCCCCCAGGGGGACTATGGCTACACCTTC.

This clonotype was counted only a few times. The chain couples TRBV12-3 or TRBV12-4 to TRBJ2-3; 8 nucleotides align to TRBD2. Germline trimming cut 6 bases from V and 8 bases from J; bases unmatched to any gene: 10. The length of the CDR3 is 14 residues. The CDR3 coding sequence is TGTGCCAGCAGCCAAACGGGGGGGCTTGGTACGCAGTATTTT. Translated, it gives CASSQTGGLGTQYF.

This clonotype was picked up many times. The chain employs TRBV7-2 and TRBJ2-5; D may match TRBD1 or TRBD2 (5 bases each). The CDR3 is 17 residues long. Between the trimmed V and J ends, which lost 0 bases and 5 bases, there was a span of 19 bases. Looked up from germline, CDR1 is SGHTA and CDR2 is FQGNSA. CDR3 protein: CASSLAGGFAPGETQYF. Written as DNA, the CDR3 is TGTGCCAGCAGCTTAGCTGGGGGTTTTGCCCCTGGGGAGACCCAGTACTTC.

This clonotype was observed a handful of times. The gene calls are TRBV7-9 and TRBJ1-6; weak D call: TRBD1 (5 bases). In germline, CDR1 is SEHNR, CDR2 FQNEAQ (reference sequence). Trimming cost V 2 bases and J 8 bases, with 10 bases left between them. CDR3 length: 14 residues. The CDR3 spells CASSLRGFYSPLHF. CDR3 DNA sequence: TGTGCCAGCAGCTTACGGGGGTTTTATTCACCCCTCCACTTT. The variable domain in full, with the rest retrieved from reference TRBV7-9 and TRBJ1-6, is DTGVSQNPRHKITKRGQNVTFRCDPISEHNRLYWYRQTLGQGPEFLTYFQNEAQLEKSRLLSDRFSAERPKGSFSTLEIQRTEQGDSAMYLCASSLRGFYSPLHFGNGTRLTVT.

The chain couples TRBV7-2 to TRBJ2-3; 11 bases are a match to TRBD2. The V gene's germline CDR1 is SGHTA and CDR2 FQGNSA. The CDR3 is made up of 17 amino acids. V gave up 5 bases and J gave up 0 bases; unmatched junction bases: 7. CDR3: CASSPVTSGASTDTQYF. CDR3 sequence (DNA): TGTGCCAGCAGCCCGGTGACTAGCGGGGCGAGCACAGATACGCAGTATTTT.

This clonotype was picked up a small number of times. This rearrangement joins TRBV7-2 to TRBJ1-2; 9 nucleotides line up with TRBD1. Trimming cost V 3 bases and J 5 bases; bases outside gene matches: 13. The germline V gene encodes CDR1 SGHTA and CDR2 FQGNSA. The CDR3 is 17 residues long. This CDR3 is CASSLVFRTGDSYGYTF. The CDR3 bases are TGTGCCAGCAGCTTGGTTTTTCGGACAGGGGATTCATATGGCTACACCTTC. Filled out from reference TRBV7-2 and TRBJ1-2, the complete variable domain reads GAGVSQSPSNKVTEKGKDVELRCDPISGHTALYWYRQSLGQGLEFLIYFQGNSAPDKSGLPSDRFSAERTGGSVSTLTIQRTQQEDSAVYLCASSLVFRTGDSYGYTFGSGTRLTVV.

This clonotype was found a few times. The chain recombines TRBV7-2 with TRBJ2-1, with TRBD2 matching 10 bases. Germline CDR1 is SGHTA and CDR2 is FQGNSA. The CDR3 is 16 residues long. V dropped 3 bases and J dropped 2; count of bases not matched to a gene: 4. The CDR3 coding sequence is TGTGCCAGCAGCTTGGCCGGGACTAGCGCCTACAATGAGCAGTTCTTC. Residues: CASSLAGTSAYNEQFF.

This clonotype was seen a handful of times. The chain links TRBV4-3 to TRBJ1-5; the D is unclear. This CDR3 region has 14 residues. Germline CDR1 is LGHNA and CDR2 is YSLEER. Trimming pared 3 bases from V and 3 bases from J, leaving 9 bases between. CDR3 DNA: TGCGCCAGCAGCCAGAACCAGATCAATCAGCCCCAGCATTTT. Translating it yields CASSQNQINQPQHF.

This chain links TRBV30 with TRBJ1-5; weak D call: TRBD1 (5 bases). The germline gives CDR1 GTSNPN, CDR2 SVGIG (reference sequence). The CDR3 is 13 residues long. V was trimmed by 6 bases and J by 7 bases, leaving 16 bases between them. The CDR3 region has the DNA TGTGCCTGTTCTACAGGCCTGGGGCAGCCCCAGCATTTT. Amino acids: CACSTGLGQPQHF.

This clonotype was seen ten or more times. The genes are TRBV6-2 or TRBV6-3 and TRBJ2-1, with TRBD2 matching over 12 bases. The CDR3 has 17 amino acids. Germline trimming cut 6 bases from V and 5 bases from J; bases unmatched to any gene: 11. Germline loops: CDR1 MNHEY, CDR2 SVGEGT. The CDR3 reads CASSPVPRLAGDNEQFF. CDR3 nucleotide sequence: TGTGCCAGCAGCCCCGTACCGAGACTAGCGGGAGACAATGAGCAGTTCTTC.

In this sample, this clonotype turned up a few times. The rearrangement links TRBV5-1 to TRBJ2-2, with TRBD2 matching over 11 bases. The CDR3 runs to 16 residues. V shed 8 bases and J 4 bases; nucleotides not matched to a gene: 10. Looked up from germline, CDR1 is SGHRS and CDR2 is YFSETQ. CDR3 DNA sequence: TGCGCCAGTACTAGCGGGAGCCCTAGGAGCACCGGGGAGCTGTTTTTT. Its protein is CASTSGSPRSTGELFF.

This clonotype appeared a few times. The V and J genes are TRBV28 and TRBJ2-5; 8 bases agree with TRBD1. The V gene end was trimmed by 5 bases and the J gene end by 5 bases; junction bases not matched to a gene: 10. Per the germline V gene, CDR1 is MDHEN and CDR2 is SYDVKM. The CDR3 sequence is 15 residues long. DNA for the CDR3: TGTGCCAGCAGTCAAGGGGCCAGGGGGCGTGAGACCCAGTACTTC. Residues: CASSQGARGRETQYF.

CDR3 nucleotides: TGTGCCAGCAGCCGGGGACTAGCAACGCCCTACGAGCAGTACTTC. Translated, it gives CASSRGLATPYEQYF. The V gene is TRBV12-3 or TRBV12-4, the J gene TRBJ2-7; 9 bases line up with TRBD2. V lost 6 bases to trimming and J lost 2 bases; unmatched junction nucleotides: 8. CDR3 length: 15 residues.

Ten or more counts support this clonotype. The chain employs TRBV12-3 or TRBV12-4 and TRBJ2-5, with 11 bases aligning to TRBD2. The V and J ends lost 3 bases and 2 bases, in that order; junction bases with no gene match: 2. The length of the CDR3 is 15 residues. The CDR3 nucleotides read TGTGCCAGCAGTTTCCTAGCGGGAGGTCAAGAGACCCAGTACTTC. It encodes CASSFLAGGQETQYF.

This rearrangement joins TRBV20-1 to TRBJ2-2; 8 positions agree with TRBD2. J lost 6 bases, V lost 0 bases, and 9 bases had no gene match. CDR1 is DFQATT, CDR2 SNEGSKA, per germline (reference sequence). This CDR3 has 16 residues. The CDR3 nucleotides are TGCAGTGCTAGAGAGACTAGCGCTAGGGGTGCCGGGGAGCTGTTTTTT. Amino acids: CSARETSARGAGELFF.

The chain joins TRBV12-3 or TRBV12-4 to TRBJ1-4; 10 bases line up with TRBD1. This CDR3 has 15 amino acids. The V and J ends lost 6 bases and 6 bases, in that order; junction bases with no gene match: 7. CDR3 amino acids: CASSFSGTGDEKLFF. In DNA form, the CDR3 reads TGTGCCAGCAGCTTCTCCGGGACAGGGGATGAAAAACTGTTTTTT.

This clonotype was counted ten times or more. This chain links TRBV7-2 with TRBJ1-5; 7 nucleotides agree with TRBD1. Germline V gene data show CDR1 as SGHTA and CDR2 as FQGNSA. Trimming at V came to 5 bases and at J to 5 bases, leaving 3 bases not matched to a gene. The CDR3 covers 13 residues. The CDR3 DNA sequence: TGTGCCAGCAGCCGGGACAGAGATCAGCCCCAGCATTTT. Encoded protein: CASSRDRDQPQHF. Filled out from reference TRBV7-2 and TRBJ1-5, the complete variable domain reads GAGVSQSPSNKVTEKGKDVELRCDPISGHTALYWYRQSLGQGLEFLIYFQGNSAPDKSGLPSDRFSAERTGGSVSTLTIQRTQQEDSAVYLCASSRDRDQPQHFGDGTRLSIL.

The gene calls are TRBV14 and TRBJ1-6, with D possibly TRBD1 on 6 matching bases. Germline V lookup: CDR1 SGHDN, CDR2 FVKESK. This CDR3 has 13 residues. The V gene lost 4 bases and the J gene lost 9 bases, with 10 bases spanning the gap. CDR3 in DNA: TGTGCCAGCAGCCTGGTGACAGGTTCACCCCTCCACTTT. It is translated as CASSLVTGSPLHF.

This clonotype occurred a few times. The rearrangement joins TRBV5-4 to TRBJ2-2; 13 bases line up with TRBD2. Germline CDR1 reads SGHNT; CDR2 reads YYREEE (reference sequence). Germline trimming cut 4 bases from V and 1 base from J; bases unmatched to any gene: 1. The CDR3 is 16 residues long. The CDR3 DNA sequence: TGTGCCAGCAGCCGACTAGCGGGAGGGAACACCGGGGAGCTGTTTTTT. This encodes CASSRLAGGNTGELFF.

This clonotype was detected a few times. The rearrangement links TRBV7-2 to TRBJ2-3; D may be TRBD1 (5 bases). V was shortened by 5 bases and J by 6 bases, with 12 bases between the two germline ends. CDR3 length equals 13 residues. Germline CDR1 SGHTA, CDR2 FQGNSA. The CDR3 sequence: CASSPQGRDTQYF. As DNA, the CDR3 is TGTGCCAGCAGCCCTCAGGGCCGCGATACGCAGTATTTT.

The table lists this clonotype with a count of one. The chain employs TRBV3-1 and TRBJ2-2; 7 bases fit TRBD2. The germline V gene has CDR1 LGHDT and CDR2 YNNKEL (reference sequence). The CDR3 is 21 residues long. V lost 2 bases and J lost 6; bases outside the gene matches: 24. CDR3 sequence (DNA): TGTGCCAGCAGCCAAACCCGCACGTATGGTCTTGGCGGGAGAGGGTCCGGGGAGCTGTTTTTT. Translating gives CASSQTRTYGLGGRGSGELFF. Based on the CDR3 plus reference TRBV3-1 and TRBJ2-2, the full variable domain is DTAVSQTPKYLVTQMGNDKSIKCEQNLGHDTMYWYKQDSKKFLKIMFSYNNKELIINETVPNRFSPKSPDKAHLNLHINSLELGDSAVYFCASSQTRTYGLGGRGSGELFFGEGSRLTVL.

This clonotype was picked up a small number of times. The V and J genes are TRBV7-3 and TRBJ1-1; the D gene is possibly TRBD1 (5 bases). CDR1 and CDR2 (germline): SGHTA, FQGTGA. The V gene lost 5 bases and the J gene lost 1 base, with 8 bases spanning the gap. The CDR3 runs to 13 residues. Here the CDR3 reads CASSITGNTEAFF. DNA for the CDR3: TGTGCCAGCAGCATCACAGGGAACACTGAAGCTTTCTTT.

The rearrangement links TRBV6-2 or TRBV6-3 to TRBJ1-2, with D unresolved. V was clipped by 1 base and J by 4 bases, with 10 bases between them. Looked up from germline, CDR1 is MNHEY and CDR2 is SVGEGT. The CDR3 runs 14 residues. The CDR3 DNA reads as TGTGCCAGCAGTTACTACGTCTCTCGCTATGGCTACACCTTC. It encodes CASSYYVSRYGYTF.

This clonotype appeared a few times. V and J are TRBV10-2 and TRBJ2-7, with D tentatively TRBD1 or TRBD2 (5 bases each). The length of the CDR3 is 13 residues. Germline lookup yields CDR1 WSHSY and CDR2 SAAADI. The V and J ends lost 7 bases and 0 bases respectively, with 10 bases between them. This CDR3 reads CASTGRTSYEQYF. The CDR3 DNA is TGCGCCAGCACGGGACGCACCTCCTACGAGCAGTACTTC.

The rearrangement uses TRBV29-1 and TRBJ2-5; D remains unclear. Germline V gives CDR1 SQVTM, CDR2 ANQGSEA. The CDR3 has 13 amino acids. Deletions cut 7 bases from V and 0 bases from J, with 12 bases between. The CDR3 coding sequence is TGCAGCGCTGCCCGAGGCAACCAAGAGACCCAGTACTTC. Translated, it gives CSAARGNQETQYF.

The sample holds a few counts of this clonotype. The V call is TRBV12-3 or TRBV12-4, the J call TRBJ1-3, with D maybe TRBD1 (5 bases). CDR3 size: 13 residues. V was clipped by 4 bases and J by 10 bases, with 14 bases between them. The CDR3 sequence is CASSSGVGGTIYF. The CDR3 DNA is TGTGCCAGCAGTTCAGGCGTGGGGGGGACCATATATTTT.

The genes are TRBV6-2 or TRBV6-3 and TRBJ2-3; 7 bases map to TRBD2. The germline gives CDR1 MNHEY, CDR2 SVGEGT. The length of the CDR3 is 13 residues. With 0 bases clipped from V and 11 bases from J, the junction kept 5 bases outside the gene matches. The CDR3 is CASSYSGGSQQYF. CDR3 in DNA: TGTGCCAGCAGTTACTCGGGCGGGAGTCAGCAGTATTTT.

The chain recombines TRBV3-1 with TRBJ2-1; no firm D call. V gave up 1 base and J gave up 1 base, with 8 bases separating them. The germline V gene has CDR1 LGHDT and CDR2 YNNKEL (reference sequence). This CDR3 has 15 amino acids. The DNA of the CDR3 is TGTGCCAGCAGCCAAGGGGAAGGATCCTACAATGAGCAGTTCTTC. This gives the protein CASSQGEGSYNEQFF.